Each of the 10 T cell receptor beta chains below was sequenced from the same sample in a study of breast tumors, draining lymph nodes, adjacent tissues. TCRdb used MiXCR to reprocess the multiplex PCR reads, holding one entry per CDR3 protein. The sample has approximately 140,000 distinct CDR3 sequences; less than 35% are singletons. Axillary draining lymph nodes of breast cancer patients supplied the node samples. The sample taken for sequencing was axillary lymph node tissue. Receptors were obtained from a female donor with breast cancer. Some clones in this sample may be carry-over from other donors' samples.

This clonotype occurred a few times. This chain links TRBV20-1 with TRBJ1-5, with D perhaps TRBD1 (5 bases). The V gene's germline CDR1 is DFQATT and CDR2 SNEGSKA (reference sequence). This CDR3 is 16 amino acids long. The V gene lost 4 bases and the J gene lost 3 bases, with 19 bases spanning the gap. The chain's CDR3 is CSATPLRGDANQPQHF. DNA for the CDR3: TGCAGTGCTACGCCCCTACGGGGGGATGCCAATCAGCCCCAGCATTTT.

This clonotype was counted at least ten times. CDR3 nucleotides: TGCGCCAGCAGCCCCCTGACAGGGGGAGGTGGCACAGATACGCAGTATTTT. It specifies CASSPLTGGGGTDTQYF. J is TRBJ2-3 and V is TRBV5-1; 9 bases match TRBD1. Germline CDR1 SGHRS, CDR2 YFSETQ. The junction had 10 bases not matched to a gene; V was cut back by 4 bases and J by 1 base. This CDR3 has 17 residues. Using reference TRBV5-1 and TRBJ2-3 for the parts outside the CDR3, the full variable domain is KAGVTQTPRYLIKTRGQQVTLSCSPISGHRSVSWYQQTPGQGLQFLFEYFSETQRNKGNFPGRFSGRQFSNSRSEMNVSTLELGDSALYLCASSPLTGGGGTDTQYFGPGTRLTVL.

In its sample, this clonotype was seen many times. This rearrangement joins TRBV7-8 to TRBJ2-5; D is undetermined. CDR3 size: 15 residues. Germline CDR1 is SGHVS and CDR2 is FQNEAQ. V was cut by 5 bases and J by 5 bases, with 18 bases left in between. The chain's CDR3 is CASSVLTGLRETQYF. For the CDR3, the DNA is TGTGCCAGCAGCGTACTCACGGGCCTGAGGGAGACCCAGTACTTC.

This chain links TRBV6-4 with TRBJ1-2; the D gene is possibly TRBD1 (5 bases). Deletions cut 6 bases from V and 6 bases from J, with 11 bases between. CDR1 and CDR2 (germline): MRHNA, SNTAGT. This CDR3 has 12 amino acids. The CDR3 sequence is CASRPGRDGYTF. CDR3 nucleotides: TGTGCCAGCAGACCAGGGAGAGATGGCTACACCTTC.

This clonotype appeared many times. The chain has TRBV12-3 or TRBV12-4 and TRBJ2-7; the match to TRBD1 covers 8 bases. The length of the CDR3 is 15 residues. The junction had 5 bases not matched to a gene; V was cut back by 2 bases and J by 2 bases. CDR3 sequence reads: CASSLRGQAPYEQYF. The CDR3 DNA is TGTGCCAGCAGTTTAAGGGGACAGGCTCCCTACGAGCAGTACTTC.

The chain couples TRBV7-2 to TRBJ1-1, with D possibly TRBD1 on 5 matching bases. Trimming took off 2 bases at V and 2 bases at J, with 15 bases between the two ends. The CDR3 consists of 16 residues. Germline CDR1 SGHTA, CDR2 FQGNSA. The CDR3 protein is CASSLQGPQGNTEAFF. The DNA for the CDR3 is TGTGCCAGCAGCTTACAAGGCCCCCAGGGAAACACTGAAGCTTTCTTT.

The chain has TRBV7-3 and TRBJ2-7, with 8 positions matching TRBD2. Trimming removed 5 bases from V and 5 bases from J; junction bases left unmatched: 8. Germline CDR1 and CDR2: SGHTA and FQGTGA. The CDR3 loop spans 14 amino acids. Written as DNA, the CDR3 is TGTGCCAGCAGCCCCCGGGGGGGCGGCCACGAGCAGTACGTC. Translated, it gives CASSPRGGGHEQYV.

This clonotype was observed a handful of times. The J gene is TRBJ2-1, the V gene TRBV6-5; D gene uncertain. V shed 6 bases and J shed 1 base, with 16 bases lying between them. Germline CDR1 and CDR2: MNHEY and SVGAGI. The CDR3 contains 16 residues. The CDR3, as DNA: TGTGCCAGCAGCCCCCGGTTGGGTTCGTCCTACAATGAGCAGTTCTTC. Encoded protein: CASSPRLGSSYNEQFF.

This clonotype appeared many times. V is TRBV10-3 and J is TRBJ1-6, with 9 nucleotides matching TRBD1. The CDR3 consists of 15 residues. Germline CDR1 and CDR2: ENHRY and SYGVKD. With V trimmed by 3 bases and J by 7 bases, 4 bases remained unmatched. CDR3 bases: TGTGCCATCAGTGAACCAACAGGGGGCAATTCACCCCTCCACTTT. It codes for CAISEPTGGNSPLHF.

The sample holds many counts of this clonotype. The chain is built from TRBV30 and TRBJ1-4; unclear D gene. Between the trimmed V and J ends, which lost 0 bases and 5 bases, there was a span of 10 bases. Germline V gives CDR1 GTSNPN, CDR2 SVGIG (reference sequence). This CDR3 contains 14 residues. CDR3 DNA sequence: TGTGCCTGGAGTGTCACGGGAGCGAATGAAAAACTGTTTTTT. Residues: CAWSVTGANEKLFF.